Only one count was recorded for the clone carrying this T cell receptor beta chain. The sample comes from a study of blood T cell repertoires in COVID-19. Trimming pared 4 bases from V and 6 bases from J, leaving 15 bases between. This CDR3 is 13 amino acids long. Germline V gives CDR1 SQVTM, CDR2 ANQGSEA. The assay was immunoSEQ multiplex PCR, and TCRdb's table has in-frame clones only and misses some. The sample has approximately 200,000 clones, about 85% seen once. The sample was PBMCs or T cells enriched from blood (not recorded which). This chain links TRBV29-1 with TRBJ1-1, with TRBD1 as a possible D gene (5 bases). The clonotype comes from a middle-aged man who had recovered from COVID-19. The CDR3 reads CSVGRAGGAEAFF. In DNA form, the CDR3 reads TGCAGCGTTGGCCGCGCCGGAGGGGCTGAAGCTTTCTTT.